The rows below give T cell receptor beta chains drawn from one sample of a study of response to subunit inactivated influenza vaccine. MiXCR, applied by TCRdb to the RT-PCR reads, yields one record per CDR3 protein. The data show roughly 780,000 distinct CDR3 sequences, approximately 18% seen once. Sequencing was performed on PBMCs from blood, taken 4 to 6 days after vaccination. Source of these receptors: a man in his forties or fifties who received an inactivated influenza vaccine. Each CDR3 is given with its conserved first and last residue. D genes are given only for firm matches. Clone size is shown for a subset of rows, as once, few, many or a class of expanded clone.

j_call: TRBJ2-2
d_call: NA
v_call: TRBV28
cdr3_length: 12
clone_size: few
cdr3_nt: TGTGCCGCGGGGCACGACACCGGGGAGCTGTTTTTT
cdr3_aa: CAAGHDTGELFF

j_call: TRBJ2-1
d_call: TRBD2
v_call: TRBV2
cdr3_length: 13
clone_size: once
cdr3_nt: TGTGCCAGCATAACAGCGGGGGAGGCGGAGCAGTTCTTC
cdr3_aa: CASITAGEAEQFF

j_call: TRBJ2-7
d_call: NA
v_call: TRBV7-9
cdr3_length: 15
clone_size: NA
cdr3_nt: TGTGCCAGCAGCTCCCTGGGGCTTCCCCACTACGAGCAGTACTTC
cdr3_aa: CASSSLGLPHYEQYF

j_call: TRBJ1-1
d_call: NA
v_call: TRBV20-1
cdr3_length: 14
clone_size: NA
cdr3_nt: TGCAGTGCTAGAGAAGGACAGTTGAACACTGAAGCTTTCTTT
cdr3_aa: CSAREGQLNTEAFF

j_call: TRBJ2-1
d_call: TRBD2
v_call: TRBV20-1
cdr3_length: 15
clone_size: many
cdr3_nt: TGCAGTGCTAGGCCGACTAGCGGATTCTACAATGAGCAGTTCTTC
cdr3_aa: CSARPTSGFYNEQFF

j_call: TRBJ2-5
d_call: NA
v_call: TRBV12-3/TRBV12-4
cdr3_length: 14
clone_size: few
cdr3_nt: TGTGCCAGCAGTTTAGGGTCAGGGGAAGAGACCCAGTACTTC
cdr3_aa: CASSLGSGEETQYF

j_call: TRBJ2-7
d_call: TRBD2
v_call: TRBV5-1
cdr3_length: 14
clone_size: NA
cdr3_nt: TGCGCCTGCACCCTGGGGGGGAGCTCCTACGAGCAGTACTTC
cdr3_aa: CACTLGGSSYEQYF

j_call: TRBJ2-4
d_call: NA
v_call: TRBV20-1
cdr3_length: 13
clone_size: NA
cdr3_nt: TGCAGTGCGTCCAAGGGGTCCGGGGACATTCAGTACTTC
cdr3_aa: CSASKGSGDIQYF

j_call: TRBJ2-2
d_call: TRBD1
v_call: TRBV7-2
cdr3_length: 16
clone_size: few
cdr3_nt: TGTGCCAGCAGCTTAGTTGCCGGGGCAGGGGGCGGGGAGCTGTTTTTT
cdr3_aa: CASSLVAGAGGGELFF

j_call: TRBJ2-1
d_call: NA
v_call: TRBV12-3/TRBV12-4
cdr3_length: 14
clone_size: once
cdr3_nt: TGTGCCAGCAACCAGGGTTTCTCCTACAATGAGCAGTTCTTC
cdr3_aa: CASNQGFSYNEQFF

j_call: TRBJ2-3
d_call: TRBD2
v_call: TRBV10-3
cdr3_length: 14
clone_size: NA
cdr3_nt: TGTGCCATCAGTGACGGTCTAGCGGGGGACACGCAGTATTTT
cdr3_aa: CAISDGLAGDTQYF

j_call: TRBJ2-7
d_call: TRBD1
v_call: TRBV7-9
cdr3_length: 14
clone_size: NA
cdr3_nt: TGTGCCAGCAGCGCTACGACAGGGTTCAACGAGCAGTACTTC
cdr3_aa: CASSATTGFNEQYF

j_call: TRBJ2-1
d_call: NA
v_call: TRBV20-1
cdr3_length: 13
clone_size: few
cdr3_nt: TGCAGTGCTAGGGGCCTAGCGAACAATGAGCAGTTCTTC
cdr3_aa: CSARGLANNEQFF

j_call: TRBJ2-2
d_call: TRBD1
v_call: TRBV5-1
cdr3_length: 17
clone_size: NA
cdr3_nt: TGCGCCAGCAGCTTAACAGGGGGCGCGGGGAACACCGGGGAGCTGTTTTTT
cdr3_aa: CASSLTGGAGNTGELFF

j_call: TRBJ2-5
d_call: TRBD1
v_call: TRBV28
cdr3_length: 17
clone_size: NA
cdr3_nt: TGTGCCAGCAGCCGCGATGCCCCGGGACAGGGGGCGGAGACCCAGTACTTC
cdr3_aa: CASSRDAPGQGAETQYF

j_call: TRBJ2-1
d_call: TRBD2
v_call: TRBV20-1
cdr3_length: 15
clone_size: many
cdr3_nt: TGCAGTGCTCCGACTAGCGGCCGAAACAACAATGAGCAGTTCTTC
cdr3_aa: CSAPTSGRNNNEQFF

j_call: TRBJ2-1
d_call: TRBD2
v_call: TRBV6-5
cdr3_length: 16
clone_size: few
cdr3_nt: TGTGCCAGCAGTTGGCTAGGACTAGCGGGAATCAATGAGCAGTTCTTC
cdr3_aa: CASSWLGLAGINEQFF

j_call: TRBJ2-7
d_call: NA
v_call: TRBV5-5
cdr3_length: 15
clone_size: NA
cdr3_nt: TGTGCCAGCAGCTTGGGCAGGGGTGTGTACTACGAGCAGTACTTC
cdr3_aa: CASSLGRGVYYEQYF

j_call: TRBJ2-1
d_call: TRBD2
v_call: TRBV29-1
cdr3_length: 12
clone_size: few
cdr3_nt: TGCAGCAGCCTAGCGGGTTACAATGAGCAGTTCTTC
cdr3_aa: CSSLAGYNEQFF

j_call: TRBJ1-5
d_call: NA
v_call: TRBV10-3
cdr3_length: 16
clone_size: NA
cdr3_nt: TGTGCCATCAGTGCCGGGAGTCCTTATAGCAATCAGCCCCAGCATTTT
cdr3_aa: CAISAGSPYSNQPQHF

j_call: TRBJ2-1
d_call: NA
v_call: TRBV7-2
cdr3_length: 14
clone_size: NA
cdr3_nt: TGTGCCAGCAGCCCTACTTTGGTAGGAAATGAGCAGTTCTTC
cdr3_aa: CASSPTLVGNEQFF

j_call: TRBJ2-7
d_call: NA
v_call: TRBV6-5
cdr3_length: 14
clone_size: NA
cdr3_nt: TGTGCCAGCAGTTACAATCACAGGGAGGACGAGCAGTACTTC
cdr3_aa: CASSYNHREDEQYF

j_call: TRBJ2-7
d_call: TRBD1
v_call: TRBV20-1
cdr3_length: 17
clone_size: few
cdr3_nt: TGCAGTGCTAGTTTTCCGGTGGACAGGGAGGAGACCTACGAGCAGTACTTC
cdr3_aa: CSASFPVDREETYEQYF

j_call: TRBJ1-1
d_call: NA
v_call: TRBV6-2/TRBV6-3
cdr3_length: 11
clone_size: few
cdr3_nt: TGTGCCAGCAACGGGTACACTGAAGCTTTCTTT
cdr3_aa: CASNGYTEAFF

j_call: TRBJ1-2
d_call: NA
v_call: TRBV5-6
cdr3_length: 14
clone_size: few
cdr3_nt: TGTGCCAGCAGCTTTTCGGCCAGTTACTATGGCTACACCTTC
cdr3_aa: CASSFSASYYGYTF

j_call: TRBJ1-2
d_call: TRBD1
v_call: TRBV3-1
cdr3_length: 15
clone_size: few
cdr3_nt: TGTGCCAGCAGCCAAGACTTACAGGGGAGTTCGGGCTACACCTTC
cdr3_aa: CASSQDLQGSSGYTF

j_call: TRBJ2-1
d_call: NA
v_call: TRBV11-2
cdr3_length: 13
clone_size: NA
cdr3_nt: TGTGCCAGCAGCTTAGCAGGAAACGCTGAGCAGTTCTTC
cdr3_aa: CASSLAGNAEQFF

j_call: TRBJ2-1
d_call: TRBD2
v_call: TRBV5-1
cdr3_length: 15
clone_size: NA
cdr3_nt: TGCGCCAGCAGCTTGGCCCCAGCGGGAGAGAATGAGCAGTTCTTC
cdr3_aa: CASSLAPAGENEQFF

j_call: TRBJ2-1
d_call: NA
v_call: TRBV5-6
cdr3_length: 15
clone_size: NA
cdr3_nt: TGTGCCAGCAGCCCATCCCCTAACTCCTACAATGAGCAGTTCTTC
cdr3_aa: CASSPSPNSYNEQFF

j_call: TRBJ2-3
d_call: NA
v_call: TRBV5-6
cdr3_length: 16
clone_size: NA
cdr3_nt: TGTGCCAGTCAATCGGCCCCAGGGGTACACACAGATACGCAGTATTTT
cdr3_aa: CASQSAPGVHTDTQYF

j_call: TRBJ2-5
d_call: TRBD2
v_call: TRBV11-2
cdr3_length: 20
clone_size: NA
cdr3_nt: TGTGCCAGCAGCTTAGTACTAGCGGGAGGTGGGGTTACGGTCCAAGAGACCCAGTACTTC
cdr3_aa: CASSLVLAGGGVTVQETQYF

j_call: TRBJ1-4
d_call: NA
v_call: TRBV5-6
cdr3_length: 19
clone_size: NA
cdr3_nt: TGTGCCAGCAGCTCCCTTAGGGTTACAGGGCGAATCCCCGATGAAAAACTGTTTTTT
cdr3_aa: CASSSLRVTGRIPDEKLFF

j_call: TRBJ2-1
d_call: TRBD2
v_call: TRBV14
cdr3_length: 14
clone_size: NA
cdr3_nt: TGTGCCAGCAGCAAAGCGGGGGGCTACAATGAGCAGTTCTTC
cdr3_aa: CASSKAGGYNEQFF

j_call: TRBJ2-3
d_call: NA
v_call: TRBV29-1
cdr3_length: 13
clone_size: NA
cdr3_nt: TGCAGCGTTCGAGGGACTAGCACAGATACGCAGTATTTT
cdr3_aa: CSVRGTSTDTQYF

j_call: TRBJ2-2
d_call: NA
v_call: TRBV6-1
cdr3_length: 14
clone_size: NA
cdr3_nt: TGTGCCAGTTCTAGCCGCGAGGGGACCGGGGAGCTGTTTTTT
cdr3_aa: CASSSREGTGELFF

j_call: TRBJ2-1
d_call: NA
v_call: TRBV4-3
cdr3_length: 14
clone_size: few
cdr3_nt: TGCGCCAGCAGCCCGACGGGTTTGGGCCATGAGCAGTTCTTC
cdr3_aa: CASSPTGLGHEQFF

j_call: TRBJ1-4
d_call: NA
v_call: TRBV25-1
cdr3_length: 12
clone_size: NA
cdr3_nt: TGTGCCAGCAGTGAATATAGGGAAAAACTGTTTTTT
cdr3_aa: CASSEYREKLFF

j_call: TRBJ2-2
d_call: NA
v_call: TRBV9
cdr3_length: 13
clone_size: few
cdr3_nt: TGTGCCAGCAGCGTAGTTTCTTGGGGGGAGCTGTTTTTT
cdr3_aa: CASSVVSWGELFF

j_call: TRBJ1-1
d_call: NA
v_call: TRBV5-1
cdr3_length: 14
clone_size: many
cdr3_nt: TGCGCCAGCAGCCCGGGTGGTCAGAACACTGAAGCTTTCTTT
cdr3_aa: CASSPGGQNTEAFF

j_call: TRBJ2-2
d_call: NA
v_call: TRBV10-3
cdr3_length: 15
clone_size: few
cdr3_nt: TGTGCCATCAGTGGGTTAACGGCGAACACCGGGGAGCTGTTTTTT
cdr3_aa: CAISGLTANTGELFF

j_call: TRBJ1-1
d_call: NA
v_call: TRBV20-1
cdr3_length: 15
clone_size: NA
cdr3_nt: TGCAGTGCTAGAGATTTTAAGGGGATGAACACTGAAGCTTTCTTT
cdr3_aa: CSARDFKGMNTEAFF

j_call: TRBJ2-7
d_call: TRBD2
v_call: TRBV3-1
cdr3_length: 15
clone_size: few
cdr3_nt: TGTGCCAGCAGCCAAACTAGCGGGAGGGGTTACGAGCAGTACTTC
cdr3_aa: CASSQTSGRGYEQYF

j_call: TRBJ2-7
d_call: TRBD2
v_call: TRBV18
cdr3_length: 15
clone_size: NA
cdr3_nt: TGTGCCAGCTCACCCTTGAGAGTAGCGGGAGATGAGCAGTACTTC
cdr3_aa: CASSPLRVAGDEQYF

j_call: TRBJ1-5
d_call: TRBD1
v_call: TRBV7-8
cdr3_length: 15
clone_size: few
cdr3_nt: TGTGCCAGCAGCCAGGGGGTTGGAAGCAATCAGCCCCAGCATTTT
cdr3_aa: CASSQGVGSNQPQHF

j_call: TRBJ2-7
d_call: NA
v_call: TRBV10-3
cdr3_length: 14
clone_size: NA
cdr3_nt: TGTGCCATCAGTGGCCGTAAGAGCTCCTACGAGCAGTACTTC
cdr3_aa: CAISGRKSSYEQYF

j_call: TRBJ1-1
d_call: TRBD1
v_call: TRBV20-1
cdr3_length: 14
clone_size: many
cdr3_nt: TGCAGTGCTAGTCAACCCGCAGGGGGCACTGAAGCTTTCTTT
cdr3_aa: CSASQPAGGTEAFF

j_call: TRBJ1-1
d_call: NA
v_call: TRBV18
cdr3_length: 15
clone_size: few
cdr3_nt: TGTGCCAGCTCACCACGTCAGGGAGAGAGGACTGAAGCTTTCTTT
cdr3_aa: CASSPRQGERTEAFF

j_call: TRBJ2-7
d_call: TRBD1
v_call: TRBV7-2
cdr3_length: 15
clone_size: NA
cdr3_nt: TGTGCCAGCAGCGATAACAGGGGGGCCGCCTACGAGCAGTACTTC
cdr3_aa: CASSDNRGAAYEQYF

j_call: TRBJ2-5
d_call: TRBD2
v_call: TRBV9
cdr3_length: 16
clone_size: few
cdr3_nt: TGTGCCAGCAGCGTAGAAGGGCTAGCGGAACAAGAGACCCAGTACTTC
cdr3_aa: CASSVEGLAEQETQYF

j_call: TRBJ2-1
d_call: TRBD2
v_call: TRBV27
cdr3_length: 16
clone_size: NA
cdr3_nt: TGTGCCAGCGCGGGGACTAGCGGGCCGTCCTACAATGAGCAGTTCTTC
cdr3_aa: CASAGTSGPSYNEQFF

j_call: TRBJ1-4
d_call: TRBD1
v_call: TRBV6-5
cdr3_length: 17
clone_size: many
cdr3_nt: TGTGCCAGCAGTTACCGACAGGGCGACGCAACTAATGAAAAACTGTTTTTT
cdr3_aa: CASSYRQGDATNEKLFF

j_call: TRBJ2-2
d_call: TRBD1
v_call: TRBV6-1
cdr3_length: 14
clone_size: NA
cdr3_nt: TGTGCCAGCAGTCATACAGGGGGAACCGGGGAGCTGTTTTTT
cdr3_aa: CASSHTGGTGELFF

j_call: TRBJ2-2
d_call: NA
v_call: TRBV6-5
cdr3_length: 15
clone_size: NA
cdr3_nt: TGTGCCAGCAGTTACTCTACAGGGTCGGCCGGGGAGCTGTTTTTT
cdr3_aa: CASSYSTGSAGELFF

j_call: TRBJ2-3
d_call: NA
v_call: TRBV7-2
cdr3_length: 14
clone_size: NA
cdr3_nt: TGTGCCAGCAGCCCCCACGGACTGGCAGATACGCAGTATTTT
cdr3_aa: CASSPHGLADTQYF

j_call: TRBJ1-1
d_call: NA
v_call: TRBV4-3
cdr3_length: 17
clone_size: NA
cdr3_nt: TGCGCCAGCAGCCAAGATATCCCCTTAGGGGTGAACACTGAAGCTTTCTTT
cdr3_aa: CASSQDIPLGVNTEAFF

j_call: TRBJ2-5
d_call: TRBD2
v_call: TRBV6-1
cdr3_length: 15
clone_size: few
cdr3_nt: TGTGCCAGCCAGACTAGCGGGGCAGCCCAAGAGACCCAGTACTTC
cdr3_aa: CASQTSGAAQETQYF

j_call: TRBJ2-6
d_call: TRBD1
v_call: TRBV20-1
cdr3_length: 18
clone_size: few
cdr3_nt: TGCAGTGCTAGAGACACGGGACAGGGATTCTCTGGGGCCAACGTCCTGACTTTC
cdr3_aa: CSARDTGQGFSGANVLTF

j_call: TRBJ2-1
d_call: NA
v_call: TRBV6-1
cdr3_length: 15
clone_size: few
cdr3_nt: TGTGCCAGCAGTGAAAGGGGGGCCGCGGGAAATGAGCAGTTCTTC
cdr3_aa: CASSERGAAGNEQFF

j_call: TRBJ2-2
d_call: NA
v_call: TRBV5-1
cdr3_length: 16
clone_size: NA
cdr3_nt: TGCGCCAGCAGCTTGCTTCCGCGGCCCATCACCGGGGAGCTGTTTTTT
cdr3_aa: CASSLLPRPITGELFF